The next 6 T cell receptor beta chains were all read from a single sample in a study of T cell responses to AZD1222 COVID-19 vaccine. Sequencing used immunoSEQ multiplex PCR; TCRdb keeps in-frame clones, though not all of them. In the table there are approximately 89,000 clones, roughly nine tenths of which are singletons. The specimen comprised peripheral blood, sampled on day 0 of AZD1222 vaccination. Receptor source: an adult in good health.

The V call is TRBV24-1, the J call TRBJ2-2; D is undetermined. Germline V gives CDR1 KGHDR, CDR2 SFDVKD. V lost 1 base and J lost 1, with 6 bases in between. This CDR3 region has 15 residues. The chain's CDR3 is CATSDFSRNTGELFF. In DNA, the CDR3 is TGTGCCACCAGTGATTTTTCCCGGAACACCGGGGAGCTGTTTTTT.

The V and J genes are TRBV18 and TRBJ2-5, with 7 nucleotides matching TRBD1. The CDR3 contains 13 residues. The V segment lost 4 bases and the J segment 5 bases; nucleotides outside the gene matches: 4. Germline V gene lookup returns CDR1 KGHSH and CDR2 LQKENI. CDR3 in DNA: TGTGCCAGCTCACTACAGGACAGGGAGACCCAGTACTTC. Translation: CASSLQDRETQYF.

The chain has TRBV5-8 and TRBJ1-1; the D gene is possibly TRBD1 (5 bases). Trimming pared 0 bases from V and 5 bases from J, leaving 14 bases between. Germline V CDR1 and CDR2: SGHTS, YDEGEE. The CDR3 extends over 15 amino acids. The CDR3 bases are TGTGCCAGCAGCTTGGATGGCCAGGGTGGAACTGAAGCTTTCTTT. Its protein is CASSLDGQGGTEAFF.

The chain joins TRBV5-1 to TRBJ1-1; a possible D gene is TRBD1 (6 bases). This CDR3 spans 13 amino acids. V was trimmed by 3 bases and J by 5 bases, leaving 11 bases between them. Looked up from germline, CDR1 is SGHRS and CDR2 is YFSETQ. The CDR3 DNA reads TGCGCCAGCAGCTCGGACAGAATGACTGAAGCTTTCTTT. Encoded protein: CASSSDRMTEAFF. Full variable domain (missing parts from reference TRBV5-1 and TRBJ1-1): KAGVTQTPRYLIKTRGQQVTLSCSPISGHRSVSWYQQTPGQGLQFLFEYFSETQRNKGNFPGRFSGRQFSNSRSEMNVSTLELGDSALYLCASSSDRMTEAFFGQGTRLTVV.

The chain has TRBV11-2 and TRBJ2-7; TRBD1 matches at 8 bases. Germline-derived CDR1 and CDR2 are SGHAT and FQNNGV. This CDR3 is 15 amino acids long. The J segment lost 0 bases and the V segment lost 5 bases, leaving 6 bases of the junction unmatched. CDR3 DNA sequence: TGTGCCAGCAGCCGCGACAGGGGCCACTCCTACGAGCAGTACTTC. It encodes CASSRDRGHSYEQYF.

This clone occurred a few times. The V and J genes are TRBV7-3 and TRBJ2-1, with 7 bases aligning to TRBD2. Trimming at V came to 6 bases and at J to 3 bases, leaving 5 bases not matched to a gene. Looked up from germline, CDR1 is SGHTA and CDR2 is FQGTGA. The CDR3 is made up of 14 amino acids. CDR3 region: CASRQGGSYNEQFF. CDR3 DNA: TGTGCCAGCAGGCAGGGCGGGAGCTACAATGAGCAGTTCTTC.